The next 17 T cell receptor beta chains were all read from a single sample in a study of blood T cell repertoires in COVID-19. TCRdb's table, derived via immunoSEQ multiplex PCR, lists solely in-frame clones and lacks some. This repertoire shows 15,000 to 20,000 clones, approximately 89% found once; its top ten account for about 3%. The sample was peripheral blood. Receptors originate from a human donor in a cohort sampled during active COVID-19.

The chain joins TRBV28 to TRBJ1-1, with a tentative D call TRBD1 (5 bases). Germline CDR1 and CDR2: MDHEN and SYDVKM. The CDR3 spans 14 residues. V was shortened by 3 bases and J by 6 bases, with 14 bases between the two germline ends. The DNA of the CDR3 is TGTGCCAGCAGTTTGTCCCGGGGGTGGGCTGAAGCTTTCTTT. Amino acid sequence: CASSLSRGWAEAFF.

The rearrangement joins TRBV10-3 to TRBJ1-2, with 8 nucleotides matching TRBD1. The CDR3 is 14 amino acids. Germline values: CDR1 ENHRY, CDR2 SYGVKD. Trimming at V came to 6 bases and at J to 0 bases, leaving 3 bases not matched to a gene. CDR3 sequence: CAIRGQASNYGYTF. In DNA form, the CDR3 reads TGTGCCATCAGGGGACAGGCTTCTAACTATGGCTACACCTTC.

V is TRBV3-1 (or the pseudogene TRBV3-2) and J is TRBJ1-4; 8 bases agree with TRBD1. This CDR3 region has 16 residues. V lost 0 bases and J lost 8; bases outside the gene matches: 8. From germline, CDR1 is LGHDT and CDR2 YNNKEL (reference sequence). The CDR3 region has the DNA TGTGCCAGCAGCCAAGATCTTAGGACAGGGTACGAAAAACTGTTTTTT. Translated: CASSQDLRTGYEKLFF.

This clone was found once. The genes are TRBV4-1 and TRBJ2-1, with D perhaps matching TRBD2 (6 bases). The germline V and J ends were trimmed by 1 base and 2 bases, with 9 bases remaining between them. In germline, CDR1 is MGHRA, CDR2 YSYEKL. The CDR3 is made up of 15 amino acids. The CDR3: CASSQGGVPYNEQFF. The CDR3 region has the DNA TGCGCCAGCAGCCAAGGGGGGGTCCCCTACAATGAGCAGTTCTTC.

The count of this clone is one. The chain combines TRBV27 with TRBJ2-7, with 8 bases that match TRBD2. V gave up 5 bases and J gave up 5 bases; unmatched junction bases: 8. Germline lookup yields CDR1 MNHEY and CDR2 SMNVEV (reference sequence). CDR3 length equals 14 residues. The CDR3 nucleotides read TGTGCCAGCAGTCTCAGCGGGAGTGGTGACGAGCAGTACTTC. It codes for CASSLSGSGDEQYF.

This clone was seen only a few times. This chain uses TRBV21-1 with TRBJ2-7; the table's D gene call, TRBD1, was not cross checked with the DNA. TRBV21-1 is assigned pseudogene status. There are 14 residues in the CDR3. The CDR3 DNA sequence: TGTGCCAGCAGCGGGGACAGGGTCCGCTACGAGCAGTACTTC. It codes for CASSGDRVRYEQYF.

The V and J genes are TRBV28 and TRBJ1-5; TRBD1 matches 9 bases. The CDR3 runs to 16 residues. After removal of 4 bases from V and 1 base from J, the junction contained 5 bases not matched to a gene. Per germline, CDR1 MDHEN and CDR2 SYDVKM. DNA of the CDR3: TGTGCCAGCAGTTCCCCGGACAGGGGCAGCAATCAGCCCCAGCATTTT. Translated: CASSSPDRGSNQPQHF. Complete variable domain (other parts from reference TRBV28 and TRBJ1-5): DVKVTQSSRYLVKRTGEKVFLECVQDMDHENMFWYRQDPGLGLRLIYFSYDVKMKEKGDIPEGYSVSREKKERFSLILESASTNQTSMYLCASSSPDRGSNQPQHFGDGTRLSIL.

This chain links TRBV18 with TRBJ2-4, with a tentative D call TRBD2 (5 bases). Germline V lookup: CDR1 KGHSH, CDR2 LQKENI. Deletions cut 3 bases from V and 4 bases from J, with 10 bases between. This CDR3 is built from 14 residues. The CDR3 DNA follows: TGTGCCAGCTCACCCGGAGGAGCAAAAAACATTCAGTACTTC. Encoded protein: CASSPGGAKNIQYF.

The chain uses TRBV9 and TRBJ1-1; 9 bases align to TRBD1. V lost 0 bases to trimming and J lost 6 bases; unmatched junction nucleotides: 6. Germline-derived CDR1 and CDR2 are SGDLS and YYNGEE. CDR3 size: 15 residues. The CDR3 region has the DNA TGTGCCAGCAGCGTAGGGGGACAGGGATTATCTGAAGCTTTCTTT. This codes for CASSVGGQGLSEAFF.

This chain joins TRBV14 and TRBJ2-3; the D gene is possibly TRBD2 (6 bases). Germline V gene lookup returns CDR1 SGHDN and CDR2 FVKESK. The CDR3 spans 16 residues. Deletions cut 3 bases from V and 3 bases from J, with 16 bases between. CDR3 coding DNA: TGTGCCAGCAGCCAGCATTGGGGGGTTGAGACAGATACGCAGTATTTT. Protein sequence: CASSQHWGVETDTQYF.

This chain links TRBV21-1 with TRBJ2-7; the table's TRBD2 call for D was not verified on the DNA. TRBV21-1 is termed a pseudogene. The CDR3 is 15 amino acids. For the CDR3, the DNA is TGTGCCAGCAGCAAACTGCAGACTAGCGGGTACGAGCAGTACTTC. Its translation: CASSKLQTSGYEQYF.

The CDR3 region is CASSGADGYGYTF. CDR3 DNA sequence: TGTGCCAGCAGCGGGGCCGACGGTTATGGCTACACCTTC. This chain joins TRBV7-8 and TRBJ1-2; perhaps TRBD1 as D (5 bases). V lost 5 bases and J 5 bases, leaving 12 bases between the germline ends. The CDR3 is 13 residues long. Germline CDR1 and CDR2: SGHVS and FQNEAQ. The full variable domain, with the rest looked up from reference TRBV7-8 and TRBJ1-2, is GAGVSQSPRYKVAKRGQDVALRCDPISGHVSLFWYQQALGQGPEFLTYFQNEAQLDKSGLPSDRFFAERPEGSVSTLKIQRTQQEDSAVYLCASSGADGYGYTFGSGTRLTVV.

The rearrangement joins TRBV7-6 to TRBJ2-5; D unresolved. Germline CDR1 and CDR2: SGHVS and FNYEAQ. This CDR3 is built from 14 residues. V was cut by 6 bases and J by 2 bases, with 13 bases left in between. CDR3 amino acids: CASSGPLSQETQYF. The CDR3 bases are TGTGCCAGCAGTGGTCCACTCTCTCAAGAGACCCAGTACTTC.

For the CDR3, the DNA is TGTGCCAGCAGTTTGGGGGGATCGGGTCAGCCCCAGCATTTT. It is translated as CASSLGGSGQPQHF. V and J are TRBV28 and TRBJ1-5; D is perhaps TRBD1 (5 bases). Germline-derived CDR1 and CDR2 are MDHEN and SYDVKM. Trimming removed 3 bases at V and 6 bases at J, with 12 bases between. The CDR3 spans 14 residues.

The V gene is TRBV27, the J gene TRBJ2-7; 9 nucleotides agree with TRBD1. This CDR3 has 13 amino acids. The germline V gene has CDR1 MNHEY and CDR2 SMNVEV (reference sequence). Trimming at V came to 5 bases and at J to 2 bases, leaving 1 base not matched to a gene. The CDR3 region has the DNA TGTGCCAGCAGTCGACAGGGGGCCTACGAGCAGTACTTC. It is translated as CASSRQGAYEQYF.

The chain combines TRBV19 with TRBJ2-7; tentative D call: TRBD1 (5 bases). In germline, CDR1 is LNHDA, CDR2 SQIVND (reference sequence). Deletions cut 1 base from V and 1 base from J, with 20 bases between. This CDR3 is 18 amino acids long. CDR3 DNA sequence: TGTGCCAGTAGTATAGGGTTTAGGGTTGGCAGGGCTTCCTACGAGCAGTACTTC. As protein: CASSIGFRVGRASYEQYF. Full variable domain (missing parts from reference TRBV19 and TRBJ2-7): DGGITQSPKYLFRKEGQNVTLSCEQNLNHDAMYWYRQDPGQGLRLIYYSQIVNDFQKGDIAEGYSVSREKKESFPLTVTSAQKNPTAFYLCASSIGFRVGRASYEQYFGPGTRLTVT.

The rearrangement links TRBV6-5 to TRBJ1-4, with D possibly being TRBD1 (5 bases). V was pared by 10 bases and J by 1 base, with 10 bases between. The CDR3 runs 13 residues. CDR1 and CDR2 from the germline V gene are MNHEY and SVGAGI. In DNA form, the CDR3 reads TGTGCCACCTCAGGGTTAACTAATGAAAAACTGTTTTTT. Amino acid sequence: CATSGLTNEKLFF.